This T cell receptor beta chain was sequenced in a study of T-cell reconstitution after alpha-beta-depleted transplantation in children. Unique molecular identifiers tagged the TCRbeta library. TCRdb called the PCR reads again in MiXCR, with one record for every CDR3 protein. The sample comprises hundreds of thousands of distinct CDR3 sequences, approximately 16% of which are singletons, and 3.3% rests with the top ten. The clonotype originates from a human donor who donated a stem cell graft to a child with acute lymphoblastic leukemia. Material: PBMCs from the stem cell graft donor, obtained from the stem cell graft.

In nucleotides, the CDR3 is TGCGCCAGCAGCTTGGGTCCGCGGGAGTCGTCCGAGCAGTACTTC. Protein product: CASSLGPRESSEQYF. The chain recombines TRBV5-1 with TRBJ2-7; 7 nucleotides match TRBD2. CDR3 length: 15 amino acids. Germline V lookup: CDR1 SGHRS, CDR2 YFSETQ. V gave up 0 bases and J gave up 6 bases; unmatched junction bases: 9.